A selection of T cell receptor beta chains follows, all from one sample in a study of blood T cells in healthy people across ages. Each CDR3 protein is one row after TCRdb ran MiXCR on the 5' RACE reads. The sample yields around 850,000 distinct CDR3 sequences, under 40% seen once. The sample taken for sequencing was blood. These receptors came from a man younger than 30 in good health. The CDR3 runs from the conserved cysteine through the conserved F or W. The D gene is left open where the match is weak. The size of a clone is reported for some rows only, either as once, few or many, or as a class for expanded clones.

v_gene	j_gene	d_gene	abundance	CDR3nt	CDR3aa
TRBV4-3	TRBJ2-5	TRBD2	NA	TGCGCCAGCAGCCAAGGGGCCTTCGGGAGGGAGACCCAGTACTTC	CASSQGAFGRETQYF
TRBV29-1	TRBJ2-7	NA	NA	TGCAGCGTTGCCATGGAGGGCGAGCAGTACTTC	CSVAMEGEQYF
TRBV7-8	TRBJ1-4	NA	few	TGTGCCAGCAGCTTACCGCGATACAATCCGGCAACTAATGAAAAACTGTTTTTT	CASSLPRYNPATNEKLFF
TRBV29-1	TRBJ1-1	NA	NA	TGCAGCGTGGGACTAAGAGACACTGAAGCTTTCTTT	CSVGLRDTEAFF
TRBV6-6	TRBJ2-1	TRBD2	NA	TGTGCCAGCAGTTACGCTAGCGGCGATTCCTACGAGCAGTTCTTC	CASSYASGDSYEQFF
TRBV7-8	TRBJ2-6	NA	NA	TGTGCCAGCAGCTTTTGGCCAGGGTCTCCCTCTGGGGCCAACGTCCTGACTTTC	CASSFWPGSPSGANVLTF
TRBV7-2	TRBJ2-2	NA	NA	TGTGCCAGCAGCTTAGAGTGGGGCACCGGGGAGCTGTTTTTT	CASSLEWGTGELFF
TRBV7-9	TRBJ1-2	TRBD1	many	TGTGCCAGCAGACCCGGGACAGGGAACTATGGCTACACCTTC	CASRPGTGNYGYTF
TRBV3-1	TRBJ2-2	TRBD1	NA	TGTGCCAGCAGCCCAGGGACAGGGCTGGACACCGGGGAGCTGTTTTTT	CASSPGTGLDTGELFF
TRBV20-1	TRBJ2-7	TRBD2	few	TGCAGTGCTAGAGATTCTAGCGGTGTCTCCTACGAGCAGTACTTC	CSARDSSGVSYEQYF
TRBV10-3	TRBJ2-1	NA	once	TGTGCCATCAGAACTGCAGGGGACCGGAGAGATGAGCAGTTCTTC	CAIRTAGDRRDEQFF
TRBV6-5	TRBJ2-5	TRBD1	NA	TGTGCCAGCAGTAGATCCGGGACAGAGCAGTACTTC	CASSRSGTEQYF
TRBV7-2	TRBJ2-7	NA	many	TGTGCCAGCAGCGACGGGGGTACCTACGAGCAGTACTTC	CASSDGGTYEQYF
TRBV4-1	TRBJ2-7	TRBD1	few	TGCGCCAGCACCCAAGGGACAGAGTTCAATGAGCAGTACTTC	CASTQGTEFNEQYF
TRBV4-1	TRBJ2-1	TRBD2	few	TGCGCCAGCAGCCCCTATAGGACTAGCGGGGGAAGGGATGAGCAGTTCTTC	CASSPYRTSGGRDEQFF
TRBV7-3	TRBJ2-5	TRBD1	NA	TGTGCCAGCAGCCCGGGACAGGGCTATGACAATGAGCAGTACTTC	CASSPGQGYDNEQYF
TRBV20-1	TRBJ1-2	NA	many	TGCAGTGCCCGAACCGGGACGGCCTATGGCTACACCTTC	CSARTGTAYGYTF
TRBV7-6	TRBJ2-1	NA	NA	TGTGCCAGCAGCTTAGACACGTGGGGCGAGCGGTTCTTC	CASSLDTWGERFF
TRBV20-1	TRBJ2-3	TRBD2	few	TGCAGTGCTGGTCGATCTAGCGGGGGGGTGGCAGATACGCAGTATTTT	CSAGRSSGGVADTQYF
TRBV9	TRBJ2-3	NA	few	TGTGCCAGCAGCGTAGTCGCCTTGGGAGATACGCAGTATTTT	CASSVVALGDTQYF
TRBV5-4	TRBJ2-5	NA	NA	TGTGCCAGCAGCGTTTCCGGGACCCCACCCAATGAGCAGTACTTC	CASSVSGTPPNEQYF
TRBV7-2	TRBJ2-7	NA	NA	TGTGCCAGCAGCTTAGGTTTCCTATCCTACGAGCAGTACTTC	CASSLGFLSYEQYF
TRBV19	TRBJ1-5	NA	NA	TGTGCCAGTAGTATAGATCCTTCCGTTCAGGCCCAGCATTTT	CASSIDPSVQAQHF
TRBV12-3/TRBV12-4	TRBJ2-3	TRBD1	many	TGTGCCAGCAGTTCTTATCCGGGACAGCAAGCCGATACGCAGTATTTT	CASSSYPGQQADTQYF
TRBV2	TRBJ2-1	TRBD1	many	TGTGCCAGCAGCAAAACTACCGGGACAGGGGCTTACAATGAGCAGTTCTTC	CASSKTTGTGAYNEQFF
TRBV18	TRBJ1-5	NA	few	TGTGCCAGCTCACCAACAGCGGGGGGTCCCAATCAGCCCCAGCATTTT	CASSPTAGGPNQPQHF
TRBV7-3	TRBJ1-1	NA	NA	TGTGCCAGCAGCTTAAACCGCGTCCCGAAGGGGACTGAAGCTTTCTTT	CASSLNRVPKGTEAFF
TRBV6-2/TRBV6-3	TRBJ2-5	NA	NA	TGTGCCAGCAGTCCCCTGGGGACGGCAGAAGAGACCCAGTACTTC	CASSPLGTAEETQYF
TRBV9	TRBJ2-5	NA	many	TGTGCCAGCAGCGTAACCTTCCAGAACCAAGAGACCCAGTACTTC	CASSVTFQNQETQYF
TRBV29-1	TRBJ2-1	TRBD2	NA	TGCAGCGTTGAAGGGGTGGCTAGCGGGGAACGATCCTCCTACAATGAGCAGTTCTTC	CSVEGVASGERSSYNEQFF
TRBV20-1	TRBJ1-1	TRBD1	NA	TGCAGTGCCCTCAGGGGGACAGGGAACACTGAAGCTTTCTTT	CSALRGTGNTEAFF
TRBV20-1	TRBJ2-1	NA	NA	TGCAGTGCTCCCCAGCTATCCTACAATAGTGAGCAGTTCTTC	CSAPQLSYNSEQFF
TRBV7-2	TRBJ1-2	TRBD1	NA	TGTGCCAGCAGCGCTGCAACGGGACAGGCCTATGGCTACACCTTC	CASSAATGQAYGYTF